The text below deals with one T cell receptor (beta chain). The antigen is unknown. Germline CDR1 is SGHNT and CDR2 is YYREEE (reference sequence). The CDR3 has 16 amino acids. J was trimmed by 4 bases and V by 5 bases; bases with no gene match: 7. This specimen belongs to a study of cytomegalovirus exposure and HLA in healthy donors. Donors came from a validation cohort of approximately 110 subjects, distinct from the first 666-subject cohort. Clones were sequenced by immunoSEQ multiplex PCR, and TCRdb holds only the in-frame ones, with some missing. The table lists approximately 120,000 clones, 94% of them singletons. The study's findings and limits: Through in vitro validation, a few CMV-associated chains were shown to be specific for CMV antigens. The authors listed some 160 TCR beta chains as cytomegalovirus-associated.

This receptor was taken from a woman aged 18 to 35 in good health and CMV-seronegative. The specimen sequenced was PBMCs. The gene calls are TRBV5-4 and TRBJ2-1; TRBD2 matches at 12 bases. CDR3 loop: CASRSTSGGHYNEQFF. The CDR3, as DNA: TGTGCCAGCAGGAGTACTAGCGGGGGGCATTACAATGAGCAGTTCTTC.